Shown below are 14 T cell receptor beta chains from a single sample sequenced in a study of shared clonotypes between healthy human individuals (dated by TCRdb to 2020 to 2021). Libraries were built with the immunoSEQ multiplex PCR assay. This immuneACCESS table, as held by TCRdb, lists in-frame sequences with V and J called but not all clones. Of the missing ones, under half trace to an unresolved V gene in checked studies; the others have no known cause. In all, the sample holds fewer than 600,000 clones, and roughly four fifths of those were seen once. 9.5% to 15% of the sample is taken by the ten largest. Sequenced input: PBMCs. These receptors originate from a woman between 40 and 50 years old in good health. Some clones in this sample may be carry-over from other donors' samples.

In nucleotides, the CDR3 is TGTGCCAGTAGTATAGGGGCCACTGAAGCTTTCTTT. Translation: CASSIGATEAFF. The chain combines TRBV19 with TRBJ1-1, with D uncertain. Germline CDR1 is LNHDA and CDR2 is SQIVND (reference sequence). Trimming cost V 1 base and J 4 bases, with 4 bases left between them. The CDR3 is 12 residues long.

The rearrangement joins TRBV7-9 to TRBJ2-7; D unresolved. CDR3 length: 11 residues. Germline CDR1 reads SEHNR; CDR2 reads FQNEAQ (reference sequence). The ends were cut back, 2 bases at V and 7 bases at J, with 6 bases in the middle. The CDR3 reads CASSLRAEQYF. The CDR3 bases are TGTGCCAGCAGCTTACGGGCAGAGCAGTACTTC.

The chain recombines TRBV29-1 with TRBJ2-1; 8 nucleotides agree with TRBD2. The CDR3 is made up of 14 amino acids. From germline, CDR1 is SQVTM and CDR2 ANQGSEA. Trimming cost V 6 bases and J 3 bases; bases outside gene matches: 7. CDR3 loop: CSVPRSGSYNEQFF. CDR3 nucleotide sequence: TGCAGCGTCCCAAGGAGCGGGAGCTACAATGAGCAGTTCTTC.

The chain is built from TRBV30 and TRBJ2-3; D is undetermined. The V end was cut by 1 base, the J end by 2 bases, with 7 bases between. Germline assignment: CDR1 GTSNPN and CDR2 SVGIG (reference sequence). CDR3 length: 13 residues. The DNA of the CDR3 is TGTGCCTGGAGTGGGATTTCCACAGATACGCAGTATTTT. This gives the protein CAWSGISTDTQYF.

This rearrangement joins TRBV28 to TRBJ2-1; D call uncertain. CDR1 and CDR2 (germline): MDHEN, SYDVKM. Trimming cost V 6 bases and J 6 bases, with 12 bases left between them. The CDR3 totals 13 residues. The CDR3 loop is CASSRHLSNEQFF. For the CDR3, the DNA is TGTGCCAGCAGCAGACACCTTTCCAATGAGCAGTTCTTC. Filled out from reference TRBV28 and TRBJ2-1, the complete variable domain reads DVKVTQSSRYLVKRTGEKVFLECVQDMDHENMFWYRQDPGLGLRLIYFSYDVKMKEKGDIPEGYSVSREKKERFSLILESASTNQTSMYLCASSRHLSNEQFFGPGTRLTVL.

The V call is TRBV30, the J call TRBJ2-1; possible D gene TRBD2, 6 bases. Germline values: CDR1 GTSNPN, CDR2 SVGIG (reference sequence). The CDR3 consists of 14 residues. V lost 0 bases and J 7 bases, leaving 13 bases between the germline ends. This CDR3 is CAWSVSGDANEQFF. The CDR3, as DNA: TGTGCCTGGAGTGTTAGCGGAGACGCGAATGAGCAGTTCTTC.

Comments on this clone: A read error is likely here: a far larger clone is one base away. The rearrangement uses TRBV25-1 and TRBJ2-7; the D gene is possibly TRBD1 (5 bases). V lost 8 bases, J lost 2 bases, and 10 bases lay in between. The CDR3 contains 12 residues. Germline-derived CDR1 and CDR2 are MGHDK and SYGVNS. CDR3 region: CASGAGTYEQYF. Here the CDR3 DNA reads TGTGCCAGCGGGGCAGGGACCTACGAGCAGTACTTC.

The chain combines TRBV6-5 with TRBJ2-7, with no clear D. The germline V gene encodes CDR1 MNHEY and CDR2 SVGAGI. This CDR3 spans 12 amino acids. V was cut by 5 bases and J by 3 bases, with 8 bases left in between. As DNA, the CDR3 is TGTGCCAGCAGTAAGGGAAACTACGAGCAGTACTTC. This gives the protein CASSKGNYEQYF.

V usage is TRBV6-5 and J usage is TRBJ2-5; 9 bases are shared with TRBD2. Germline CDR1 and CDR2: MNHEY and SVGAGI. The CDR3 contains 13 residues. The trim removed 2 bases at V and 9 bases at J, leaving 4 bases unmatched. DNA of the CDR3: TGTGCCAGCAGTTACGACGGCGGGGGGGCCCAGTACTTC. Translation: CASSYDGGGAQYF.

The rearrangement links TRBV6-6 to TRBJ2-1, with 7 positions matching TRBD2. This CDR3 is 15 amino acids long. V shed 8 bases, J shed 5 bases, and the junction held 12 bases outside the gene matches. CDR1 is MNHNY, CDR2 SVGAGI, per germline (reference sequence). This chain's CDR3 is CASGPLAARDNEQFF. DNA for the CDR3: TGTGCCAGCGGCCCCCTAGCGGCGCGAGACAATGAGCAGTTCTTC.

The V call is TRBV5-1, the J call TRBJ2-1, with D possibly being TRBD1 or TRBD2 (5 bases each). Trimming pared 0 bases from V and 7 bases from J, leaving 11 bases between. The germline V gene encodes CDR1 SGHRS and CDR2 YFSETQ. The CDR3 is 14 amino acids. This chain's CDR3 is CASSLAWGRNEQFF. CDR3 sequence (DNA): TGCGCCAGCAGCTTGGCCTGGGGACGGAATGAGCAGTTCTTC.

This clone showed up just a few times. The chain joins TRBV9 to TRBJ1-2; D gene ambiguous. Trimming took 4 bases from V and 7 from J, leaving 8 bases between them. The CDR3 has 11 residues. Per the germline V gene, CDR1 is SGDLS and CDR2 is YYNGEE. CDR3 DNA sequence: TGTGCCAGCAGCTCAAATGGTGGCTACACCTTC. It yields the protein CASSSNGGYTF. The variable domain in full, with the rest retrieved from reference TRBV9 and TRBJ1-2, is DSGVTQTPKHLITATGQRVTLRCSPRSGDLSVYWYQQSLDQGLQFLIQYYNGEERAKGNILERFSAQQFPDLHSELNLSSLELGDSALYFCASSSNGGYTFGSGTRLTVV.

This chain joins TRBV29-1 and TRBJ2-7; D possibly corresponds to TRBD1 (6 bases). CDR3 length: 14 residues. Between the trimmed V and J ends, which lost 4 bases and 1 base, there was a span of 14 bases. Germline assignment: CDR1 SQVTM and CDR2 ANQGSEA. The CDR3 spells CSVVVGARSYEQYF. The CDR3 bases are TGCAGCGTTGTTGTGGGGGCTAGGTCCTACGAGCAGTACTTC.

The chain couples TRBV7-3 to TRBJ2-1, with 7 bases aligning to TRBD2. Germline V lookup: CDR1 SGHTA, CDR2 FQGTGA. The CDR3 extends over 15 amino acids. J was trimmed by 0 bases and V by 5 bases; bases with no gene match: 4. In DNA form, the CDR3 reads TGTGCCAGCAGCCTCTGGACTAGCTCCTACAATGAGCAGTTCTTC. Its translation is CASSLWTSSYNEQFF.